The TCR beta chain described here comes from a study of technical replicates of blood from a few donors. From germline, CDR1 is SQVTM and CDR2 ANQGSEA. CDR3 size: 14 residues. Losses at the gene ends were 2 bases for V and 4 bases for J; bases not matched to a gene: 6. Clones were read by immunoSEQ multiplex PCR, and TCRdb kept only the in-frame ones, dropping some. The table includes about 81,000 clones, roughly 96% detected once. The clonotype was recovered from a human donor in good health. J is TRBJ1-2 and V is TRBV29-1; 8 bases are a match to TRBD1. Sequencing input: T cells isolated from PBMCs. CDR3 sequence: CSVERGQGGYGYTF. CDR3 nucleotide sequence: TGCAGCGTTGAACGTGGACAGGGAGGCTATGGCTACACCTTC.